What follows is one T cell receptor beta chain and its context. Antigen specificity is unknown. This record comes from a study of cytomegalovirus exposure and HLA in healthy donors. From germline, CDR1 is MNHEY and CDR2 SMNVEV (reference sequence). The CDR3 totals 16 residues. V was shortened by 3 bases and J by 2 bases, with 15 bases between the two germline ends. General study results and limits: With later analysis, a missense DCLRE1C variant became linked to TCR beta V- and J-gene trimming. The study reported that TCR beta sequences accurately predicted HLA-A and HLA-B alleles in most subjects.

Primers included in the PCR were 60 Vbeta and 13 Jbeta primers. Repertoires were generated with immunoSEQ multiplex PCR, while TCRdb's copy carries only in-frame clones and drops some. The sample has under 100,000 clones. The gene calls are TRBV27 and TRBJ2-3; D call uncertain. Sample: PBMCs. The sequence derives from a woman in her 30s in good health and CMV-seronegative. The CDR3 loop reads CASSFLVDFLTDTQYF. The CDR3 nucleotides are TGTGCCAGCAGTTTTTTGGTTGACTTTCTCACAGATACGCAGTATTTT.